These T cell receptor beta chains were read from a single sample in a study of Graves' ophthalmopathy and Graves' hyperthyroidism. TCRdb ran MiXCR on the multiplex PCR reads and lists one entry per CDR3 protein. The table has roughly 380,000 distinct CDR3 sequences, 15% seen once; the top ten hold 5.5% to 7%. The specimen sequenced was peripheral blood. The source is a woman aged 18 to 35 with stable Graves' hyperthyroidism. CDR3s include the opening cysteine and the closing phenylalanine or tryptophan. Each record gives: clone size, D gene, V gene, J gene, CDR3 DNA, CDR3 protein. The D gene is left open where the match is weak. Rows give clone size only sometimes, using once, few, many, or a class for an expanded clone.

clone_size: many; d_call: NA; v_call: TRBV27; j_call: TRBJ2-5; cdr3_nt: TGTGCCAGCTTCCTCGTAGAGACCCAGTACTTC; cdr3_aa: CASFLVETQYF
clone_size: many; d_call: NA; v_call: TRBV7-2; j_call: TRBJ2-7; cdr3_nt: TGTGCCAGCAGCCCCTCTAGGGGCAGGTTCCACGAGCAGTACTTC; cdr3_aa: CASSPSRGRFHEQYF
clone_size: few; d_call: NA; v_call: TRBV11-2; j_call: TRBJ2-2; cdr3_nt: TGTGCCAGCAGCTCCTACTCAGGAATCGGGGAGCTGTTTTTT; cdr3_aa: CASSSYSGIGELFF
clone_size: many; d_call: TRBD1; v_call: TRBV24-1; j_call: TRBJ1-1; cdr3_nt: TGTGCCACCAGTTCAGGGGGCAGGGGCACTGAAGCTTTCTTT; cdr3_aa: CATSSGGRGTEAFF
clone_size: many; d_call: TRBD1; v_call: TRBV11-1; j_call: TRBJ1-2; cdr3_nt: TGTGCCAGCAGCTCAACAGGGGTTGGAGATGGCTACACCTTC; cdr3_aa: CASSSTGVGDGYTF
clone_size: NA; d_call: NA; v_call: TRBV6-5; j_call: TRBJ2-7; cdr3_nt: TGTGCCAGCAGTTACTCGGTAGGGGGCTACGAGCAGTACTTC; cdr3_aa: CASSYSVGGYEQYF
clone_size: many; d_call: TRBD1; v_call: TRBV24-1; j_call: TRBJ1-2; cdr3_nt: TGTGCCACCAGCCCAGGGGGCTATGGCTACACCTTC; cdr3_aa: CATSPGGYGYTF
clone_size: NA; d_call: TRBD1; v_call: TRBV12-3/TRBV12-4; j_call: TRBJ1-2; cdr3_nt: TGTGTCTGCAGTCGGGACAGATCGCCTCATAACTATGGCTACACCTTC; cdr3_aa: CVCSRDRSPHNYGYTF
clone_size: many; d_call: NA; v_call: TRBV6-2/TRBV6-3; j_call: TRBJ2-7; cdr3_nt: TGTGCCAGCAGGAGACCGGGCATAACCTACGAGCAGTACTTC; cdr3_aa: CASRRPGITYEQYF
clone_size: many; d_call: NA; v_call: TRBV20-1; j_call: TRBJ1-1; cdr3_nt: TGCAGTGCTAGACAGATCGGGCGCGAGTACACTGAAGCTTTCTTT; cdr3_aa: CSARQIGREYTEAFF
clone_size: NA; d_call: NA; v_call: TRBV4-1; j_call: TRBJ2-7; cdr3_nt: TGCGCCAGCAGCCAAGCGGCTGGCAGGGGCCCTCGGCCCTACGAGCAGTACTTC; cdr3_aa: CASSQAAGRGPRPYEQYF
clone_size: NA; d_call: TRBD1; v_call: TRBV7-9; j_call: TRBJ1-2; cdr3_nt: TGTGCCAGCAGCCCTGGCGGGACAGGGTTCTATGGCTACACCTTC; cdr3_aa: CASSPGGTGFYGYTF
clone_size: NA; d_call: NA; v_call: TRBV7-3; j_call: TRBJ1-5; cdr3_nt: TGTGCCAGCAGCTTAAGCGGTAGCAGGGAAAGTTTGTCGAGCAATCAGCCCCAGCATTTT; cdr3_aa: CASSLSGSRESLSSNQPQHF
clone_size: many; d_call: NA; v_call: TRBV11-3; j_call: TRBJ1-1; cdr3_nt: TGTGCCAGCAGCAGCCGAAACCCAGGGTTCACTGAAGCTTTCTTT; cdr3_aa: CASSSRNPGFTEAFF
clone_size: many; d_call: TRBD1; v_call: TRBV9; j_call: TRBJ2-7; cdr3_nt: TGTGCCAGCAGCGCCGGGGGACAGGTGTCCTACGAGCAGTACTTC; cdr3_aa: CASSAGGQVSYEQYF
clone_size: many; d_call: NA; v_call: TRBV5-1; j_call: TRBJ2-7; cdr3_nt: TGCGCCAGCGTACAGGGCTTGGGATCCTACGAGCAGTACTTC; cdr3_aa: CASVQGLGSYEQYF
clone_size: many; d_call: NA; v_call: TRBV2; j_call: TRBJ1-5; cdr3_nt: TGTGCCAGCAGACCGTCCGTCAATAGCAATCAGCCCCAGCATTTT; cdr3_aa: CASRPSVNSNQPQHF
clone_size: many; d_call: NA; v_call: TRBV6-1; j_call: TRBJ1-1; cdr3_nt: TGTGCCAGCACTGGAGGTGCTGTCCAAAAAGCTTTCTTT; cdr3_aa: CASTGGAVQKAFF
clone_size: NA; d_call: NA; v_call: TRBV6-5; j_call: TRBJ1-1; cdr3_nt: TGTGCCAGCAGTTCCCAGGGTAGCCCTGAAGCTTTCTTT; cdr3_aa: CASSSQGSPEAFF
clone_size: many; d_call: NA; v_call: TRBV6-8; j_call: TRBJ2-2; cdr3_nt: TGTGCCAGCACCAAAGGGACCGCCGGGGAGCTGTTTTTT; cdr3_aa: CASTKGTAGELFF
clone_size: few; d_call: TRBD1; v_call: TRBV5-1; j_call: TRBJ1-2; cdr3_nt: TGCGCCAGCAGCCCTGGGACAGGGCAGGGCTATGGCTACACCTTC; cdr3_aa: CASSPGTGQGYGYTF
clone_size: many; d_call: NA; v_call: TRBV9; j_call: TRBJ1-1; cdr3_nt: TGTGCCAGCAGCGGAGGACGGATGGCTGAAGCTTTCTTT; cdr3_aa: CASSGGRMAEAFF
clone_size: many; d_call: TRBD1; v_call: TRBV6-2/TRBV6-3; j_call: TRBJ2-7; cdr3_nt: TGTGCCAGCAGTTACCACCGGGACAGGGGTTACGAGCAGTACTTC; cdr3_aa: CASSYHRDRGYEQYF
clone_size: many; d_call: NA; v_call: TRBV29-1; j_call: TRBJ1-1; cdr3_nt: TGCAGCGTTGCGATCGGCACTGAAGCTTTCTTT; cdr3_aa: CSVAIGTEAFF
clone_size: many; d_call: TRBD1; v_call: TRBV12-3/TRBV12-4; j_call: TRBJ1-1; cdr3_nt: TGTGCCAGCAGTTTCCGGGACAGACCCTACACTGAAGCTTTCTTT; cdr3_aa: CASSFRDRPYTEAFF
clone_size: many; d_call: TRBD1; v_call: TRBV12-3/TRBV12-4; j_call: TRBJ1-6; cdr3_nt: TGTGCCAGCAGTTTGGGGCAGGGGGCAATAAAAAATTCACCCCTCCACTTT; cdr3_aa: CASSLGQGAIKNSPLHF
clone_size: many; d_call: TRBD2; v_call: TRBV5-1; j_call: TRBJ2-5; cdr3_nt: TGCGCCAGCAGCCCGTGGACTAGCGGGGGGGCCCGTGAGACCCAGTACTTC; cdr3_aa: CASSPWTSGGARETQYF
clone_size: few; d_call: NA; v_call: TRBV11-2; j_call: TRBJ2-2; cdr3_nt: TGTGCCAACAGCTTAGGTCACACCGGGGAGCTGTTTTTT; cdr3_aa: CANSLGHTGELFF
clone_size: many; d_call: NA; v_call: TRBV11-2; j_call: TRBJ2-7; cdr3_nt: TGTGCCAGCAGCTTAGATGCGGGGGCACCCTACGAGCAGTACTTC; cdr3_aa: CASSLDAGAPYEQYF
clone_size: many; d_call: NA; v_call: TRBV11-2; j_call: TRBJ1-1; cdr3_nt: TGTGCCAGCAGCTTTGGAAGGGATAATCATTTTACATGCACTGAAGCTTTCTTT; cdr3_aa: CASSFGRDNHFTCTEAFF
clone_size: many; d_call: TRBD2; v_call: TRBV6-2/TRBV6-3; j_call: TRBJ2-5; cdr3_nt: TGTGCCAGCAGTCCGGGACTAGCGGGGATAGAGACCCAGTACTTC; cdr3_aa: CASSPGLAGIETQYF
clone_size: few; d_call: NA; v_call: TRBV4-3; j_call: TRBJ1-3; cdr3_nt: TGCGCCAGCAGCACGGACAGCAGCTCTGGAAACACCATATATTTT; cdr3_aa: CASSTDSSSGNTIYF
clone_size: many; d_call: TRBD1; v_call: TRBV6-5; j_call: TRBJ1-5; cdr3_nt: TGTGCCAGCAGATATACAGGGGGCTCAAGCAATCAGCCCCAGCATTTT; cdr3_aa: CASRYTGGSSNQPQHF
clone_size: many; d_call: NA; v_call: TRBV27; j_call: TRBJ2-6; cdr3_nt: TGTGCCAGCAGCCCTACGGGACAATTCTCTGGGGCCAACGTCCTGACTTTC; cdr3_aa: CASSPTGQFSGANVLTF
clone_size: many; d_call: TRBD1; v_call: TRBV6-2/TRBV6-3; j_call: TRBJ1-1; cdr3_nt: TGTGCCAGCAGTTACGCGGACAGGGTTTACACTGAAGCTTTCTTT; cdr3_aa: CASSYADRVYTEAFF
clone_size: many; d_call: TRBD2; v_call: TRBV9; j_call: TRBJ2-5; cdr3_nt: TGTGCCAGCAGCGTAAGAAGCGGGGGGGCCGAGAGAGAGACCCAGTACTTC; cdr3_aa: CASSVRSGGAERETQYF
clone_size: many; d_call: TRBD1; v_call: TRBV15; j_call: TRBJ1-1; cdr3_nt: TGTGCCACCAGCAGTCCAGGGGGTCACACTGAAGCTTTCTTT; cdr3_aa: CATSSPGGHTEAFF
clone_size: many; d_call: TRBD1; v_call: TRBV11-1; j_call: TRBJ2-7; cdr3_nt: TGTGCCAGCAGCTTGGCCGGGACAGGGGCCTCCTACGAGCAGTACTTC; cdr3_aa: CASSLAGTGASYEQYF
clone_size: few; d_call: NA; v_call: TRBV12-3/TRBV12-4; j_call: TRBJ2-7; cdr3_nt: TGCGCCAGCAGCCAAGAGGACTCCTACGAGCAGTACTTC; cdr3_aa: CASSQEDSYEQYF
clone_size: many; d_call: TRBD1; v_call: TRBV9; j_call: TRBJ2-7; cdr3_nt: TGTGCCAGTGGTATGGACAGGGCGAAATACCTACTCTCCTACGAGCAGTACTTC; cdr3_aa: CASGMDRAKYLLSYEQYF
clone_size: many; d_call: NA; v_call: TRBV14; j_call: TRBJ2-7; cdr3_nt: TGTGCCAGCTCGGAGCGACTAAGCTCCTACGAGCAGTACTTC; cdr3_aa: CASSERLSSYEQYF
clone_size: many; d_call: NA; v_call: TRBV3-1; j_call: TRBJ2-7; cdr3_nt: TGTGCCAGCAGCCAACGGGCTGCCGCTGGGGGCGAGCAGTACTTC; cdr3_aa: CASSQRAAAGGEQYF
clone_size: many; d_call: NA; v_call: TRBV6-1; j_call: TRBJ2-7; cdr3_nt: TGTGCCAGCACTCTCTCGCGGGTGTCCTACGAGCAGTACTTC; cdr3_aa: CASTLSRVSYEQYF
clone_size: many; d_call: NA; v_call: TRBV5-1; j_call: TRBJ1-1; cdr3_nt: TGCGCCAGCAGCCTACGGACAGACATACCGAACACTGAAGCTTTCTTT; cdr3_aa: CASSLRTDIPNTEAFF
clone_size: many; d_call: NA; v_call: TRBV7-9; j_call: TRBJ1-3; cdr3_nt: TGTGCCAGCAGCGTAAGGGGAGGAAACACCATATATTTT; cdr3_aa: CASSVRGGNTIYF
clone_size: many; d_call: NA; v_call: TRBV6-2/TRBV6-3; j_call: TRBJ2-7; cdr3_nt: TGTGCCAGCAGACATCCTCGGGACCTGGCGGAGGAGCAGTACTTC; cdr3_aa: CASRHPRDLAEEQYF
clone_size: many; d_call: NA; v_call: TRBV19; j_call: TRBJ2-5; cdr3_nt: TGTGCCAGTAGTATATTGAGGGGAGAGACCCAGTACTTC; cdr3_aa: CASSILRGETQYF
clone_size: NA; d_call: NA; v_call: TRBV9; j_call: TRBJ1-2; cdr3_nt: TGTGCCAGCAGCTCCGGGACATTTGACTATGGCTACACCTTC; cdr3_aa: CASSSGTFDYGYTF
clone_size: many; d_call: NA; v_call: TRBV6-2/TRBV6-3; j_call: TRBJ1-1; cdr3_nt: TGTGCCAGCAGTTTACTCCCTACAGGGATGAACACTGAAGCTTTCTTT; cdr3_aa: CASSLLPTGMNTEAFF
clone_size: many; d_call: NA; v_call: TRBV11-1; j_call: TRBJ1-2; cdr3_nt: TGTGCCAGCAGCTTAGAAAGCGGAGGGGTCCTGTATGGCTACACCTTC; cdr3_aa: CASSLESGGVLYGYTF
clone_size: many; d_call: TRBD2; v_call: TRBV20-1; j_call: TRBJ2-5; cdr3_nt: TGCAGTGCTAGTCCTAGCGGGGGGGACCTTTTCGGGACCCAGTACTTC; cdr3_aa: CSASPSGGDLFGTQYF
clone_size: NA; d_call: NA; v_call: TRBV5-1; j_call: TRBJ2-7; cdr3_nt: TGCGCCAGCAGCCCGGGGGCGGCGGGAGCAACCTACGAGCAGTACTTC; cdr3_aa: CASSPGAAGATYEQYF
clone_size: many; d_call: TRBD2; v_call: TRBV7-3; j_call: TRBJ2-5; cdr3_nt: TGTGCCAGCAGCTTAGGTCCGGGGGGGCAAGAGACCCAGTACTTC; cdr3_aa: CASSLGPGGQETQYF